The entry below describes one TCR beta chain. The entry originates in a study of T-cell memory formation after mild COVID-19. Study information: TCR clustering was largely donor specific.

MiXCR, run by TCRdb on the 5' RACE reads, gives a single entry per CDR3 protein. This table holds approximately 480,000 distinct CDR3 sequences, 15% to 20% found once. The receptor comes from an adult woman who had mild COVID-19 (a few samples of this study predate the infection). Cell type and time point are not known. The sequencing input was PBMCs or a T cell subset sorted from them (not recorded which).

CDR3 region: CASSTGGLYGYTF. The CDR3 region has the DNA TGTGCCAGCAGTACGGGAGGGCTCTATGGCTACACCTTC. The V gene is TRBV12-3 or TRBV12-4, the J gene TRBJ1-2; D unresolved. There are 13 residues in the CDR3. V gave up 5 bases and J gave up 4 bases, with 11 bases separating them.